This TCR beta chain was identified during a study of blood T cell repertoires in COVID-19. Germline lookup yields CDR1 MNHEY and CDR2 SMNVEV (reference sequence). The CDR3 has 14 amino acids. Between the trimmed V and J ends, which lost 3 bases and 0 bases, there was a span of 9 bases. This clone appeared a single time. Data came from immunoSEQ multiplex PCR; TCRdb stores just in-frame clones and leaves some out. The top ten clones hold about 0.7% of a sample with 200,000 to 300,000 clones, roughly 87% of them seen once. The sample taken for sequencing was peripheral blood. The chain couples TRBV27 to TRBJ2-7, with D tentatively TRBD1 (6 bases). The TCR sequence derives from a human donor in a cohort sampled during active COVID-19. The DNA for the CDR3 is TGTGCCAGCAGTTTTCAGGGGAGCTCCTACGAGCAGTACTTC. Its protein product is CASSFQGSSYEQYF.